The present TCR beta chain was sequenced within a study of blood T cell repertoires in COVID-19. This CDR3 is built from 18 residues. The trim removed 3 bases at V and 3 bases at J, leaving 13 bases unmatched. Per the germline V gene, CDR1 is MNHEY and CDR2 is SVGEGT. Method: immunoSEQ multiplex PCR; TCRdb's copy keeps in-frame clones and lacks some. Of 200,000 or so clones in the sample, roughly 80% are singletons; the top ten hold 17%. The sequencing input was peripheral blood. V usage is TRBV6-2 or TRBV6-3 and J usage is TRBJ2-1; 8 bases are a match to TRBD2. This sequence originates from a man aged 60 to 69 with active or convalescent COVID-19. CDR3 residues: CASSYRISGNSNYNEQFF. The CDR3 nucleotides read TGTGCCAGCAGTTATCGGATTAGCGGGAACTCTAACTACAATGAGCAGTTCTTC.